This T cell receptor beta chain comes out of a study of long-term antiretroviral therapy in people with HIV. Points from the study as a whole: Sampling of blood ran from about 2003 to 2018, and older ART regimens were possibly in use. Post-ART, diversity grew, though it stayed under transplant donor control levels. Information on adherence to ART, viral resistance or therapy changes was unavailable. Dominant in the repertoire at all time points were clones expanded before ART.

For this clone: No antigen is known for it.

In germline, CDR1 is LNHNV, CDR2 YYDKDF (reference sequence). V was clipped by 10 bases and J by 5 bases; unmatched bases: 5. The CDR3 extends over 13 amino acids. It was version v3.0 of the immunoSEQ assay that was run at survey level. TCRdb keeps only in-frame clones here, not all; method: immunoSEQ multiplex PCR. The repertoire includes 15,000 to 20,000 clones, less than 85% of them detected once, and over 13% sits in the top ten. The source of this sequence is a woman in her fifties or sixties with HIV. The chain employs TRBV15 and TRBJ1-6; 7 positions agree with TRBD1. The specimen was unsorted PBMCs, collected 0.5 years before starting antiretroviral therapy. CDR3 protein: CANGGTDNSPLHF. The CDR3 DNA follows: TGTGCCAACGGGGGGACAGATAATTCACCCCTCCACTTT.